This T cell receptor (beta chain) was captured by sequencing in a study of blood T cell repertoires in COVID-19. Sequenced by immunoSEQ multiplex PCR; TCRdb stores in-frame clones only, minus some. The sample holds 60,000 to 90,000 clones, around 90% seen once. Germline lookup yields CDR1 SGHNT and CDR2 YYREEE (reference sequence). This CDR3 spans 15 amino acids. Germline trimming cut 7 bases from V and 7 bases from J; bases unmatched to any gene: 13. Sequenced: peripheral blood. This receptor was identified in a woman older than 75 with acute or convalescent COVID-19. The V gene is TRBV5-4, the J gene TRBJ2-2, with 7 bases matching TRBD1. The chain's CDR3 is CASSGRGRGFGELFF. CDR3 sequence (DNA): TGTGCCAGCTCAGGAAGGGGGCGTGGGTTCGGGGAGCTGTTTTTT.